These T cell receptor beta chains were read from a single sample in a study of blood T cell repertoires in COVID-19. This table comes from immunoSEQ multiplex PCR, and its TCRdb copy is limited to in-frame clones, with some not included. Of more than 200,000 clones detected, approximately 86% appear once; the ten largest clones hold roughly 5.6%. The sample consisted of peripheral blood. These receptors all come from an older woman with COVID-19, enrolled during active disease. Each CDR3 is given with its conserved first and last residue. The D gene is left open where the match is weak. Where a row states a size, it is once, few, many or the class of an expanded clone; other rows omit it.

J,D,V,size,DNA,CDR3
TRBJ2-5,TRBD1,TRBV28,.,TGTGCCAGCAGTTTCGCCTACGGACAGGCCCTCCGGGAGACCCAGTACTTC,CASSFAYGQALRETQYF
TRBJ2-2,TRBD1,TRBV7-3,.,TGTGCCAGCAGCCCCTTAAGGACAGGGCATAGCGGGGAGCTGTTTTTT,CASSPLRTGHSGELFF
TRBJ2-7,.,TRBV9,.,TGTGCCAGCAGCGGCCTGGAGGGATGGAACGAGCAGTACTTC,CASSGLEGWNEQYF
TRBJ2-5,TRBD2,TRBV9,.,TGTGCCAGCAGCGTAAGGGAGGGGCGGGAGAGGGAGACCCAGTACTTC,CASSVREGRERETQYF
TRBJ2-3,TRBD2,TRBV18,.,TGTGCCAGCTCACAGACTAGCCCAAGCACAGATACGCAGTATTTT,CASSQTSPSTDTQYF
TRBJ2-5,TRBD2,TRBV9,.,TGTGCCAGCAGCGTAGGCGGGAGGTATGAGACCCAGTACTTC,CASSVGGRYETQYF
TRBJ2-7,.,TRBV11-1,once,TGTGCCAGCAGCTCGCGGGACGTGAGCTCCTACGAGCAGTACTTC,CASSSRDVSSYEQYF
TRBJ2-1,TRBD2,TRBV6-2/TRBV6-3,.,TGTGCCAGCAGTTTCATCCCCGGGACTAGCGGGAGAAATGAGCAGTTCTTC,CASSFIPGTSGRNEQFF
TRBJ1-1,TRBD1,TRBV6-5,.,TGTGCCAGCAGTTCGCCCGACAGGGGCAAGACTGAAGCTTTCTTT,CASSSPDRGKTEAFF
TRBJ2-3,TRBD2,TRBV5-6,.,TGTGCCAGCAGCCTCGGACTAGCGGGTACAATAGGGGATACGCAGTATTTT,CASSLGLAGTIGDTQYF
TRBJ1-6,.,TRBV5-4,.,TGTGCCAGCAGCTCTCTGACGGGCTCCTATAATTCACCCCTCCACTTT,CASSSLTGSYNSPLHF
TRBJ1-2,TRBD1,TRBV7-6,.,TGTGCCAGCAGCAGAATTCCGGGACAGGGGATTGGCTACACCTTC,CASSRIPGQGIGYTF
TRBJ2-2,.,TRBV3-1/TRBV3-2,few,TGTGCCAGCTCCGGGACAAGAACCGGGGAGCTGTTTTTT,CASSGTRTGELFF
TRBJ1-5,.,TRBV27,few,TGTGCCAGCAGTTTAAAAAGGGGGTGGGGGCAGCCCCAGCATTTT,CASSLKRGWGQPQHF
TRBJ2-1,TRBD2,TRBV7-9,.,TGTGCCAGCAGCTTTAGCGGGGAAGCCTACAATGAGCAGTTCTTC,CASSFSGEAYNEQFF
TRBJ1-1,.,TRBV27,.,TGTGCCAGCAGTCCGTCGGGGGGGGTGAACACTGAAGCTTTCTTT,CASSPSGGVNTEAFF
TRBJ2-1,.,TRBV18,.,TGTGCCAGCTCGGAAAGGGAGTCCTACAATGAGCAGTTCTTC,CASSERESYNEQFF
TRBJ2-3,.,TRBV6-5,.,TGTGCCAGCAGGGGGCCGGGCTATAGCACAGATACGCAGTATTTT,CASRGPGYSTDTQYF
TRBJ1-1,.,TRBV4-1,.,TGCGCCTCGACTGCAAACAGGGATTGGATAACTGAAGCTTTCTTT,CASTANRDWITEAFF
TRBJ2-7,.,TRBV5-4,.,TGTGCCAGCAGCTTGGTGGCAGAATCCCCCTACGAGCAGTACTTC,CASSLVAESPYEQYF
TRBJ2-1,TRBD1,TRBV27,once,TGTGCCAGCAGTTTATTAGGGGACAGTGAGCAGTTCTTC,CASSLLGDSEQFF
TRBJ2-4,TRBD1,TRBV27,.,TGTGCCAGCAGTACAGGGGGGCAACTAACCAAAAACATTCAGTACTTC,CASSTGGQLTKNIQYF
TRBJ2-5,.,TRBV11-3,.,TGTGCCAGCAGCCGAGGGGGTGGCAGGGCAGAGACCCAGTACTTC,CASSRGGGRAETQYF
TRBJ2-1,.,TRBV18,.,TGTGCCAGCTCACCACCGGAGGGGCCGAGGGTCAATGAGCAGTTCTTC,CASSPPEGPRVNEQFF
TRBJ2-1,TRBD1,TRBV19,.,TGTGCCAGTAGTATAGGCCCCGGGACAGGGTTCTACAATGAGCAGTTCTTC,CASSIGPGTGFYNEQFF
TRBJ2-1,.,TRBV5-6,.,TGTGCCAGCAGCGTCAGGGGACTAACCTCCTACAATGAGCAGTTCTTC,CASSVRGLTSYNEQFF
TRBJ1-2,.,TRBV24-1,.,TGTGCCACCAGTTCGGGGGTTGGCTACACCTTC,CATSSGVGYTF
TRBJ2-1,.,TRBV5-6,.,TGTGCCAGCAGCTTGGTTAATCGCAGGGACAATGAGCAGTTCTTC,CASSLVNRRDNEQFF
TRBJ2-1,TRBD1,TRBV28,.,TGTGCCAGCAGTTTATTGGACAGGGGGCTCGATGAGCAGTTCTTC,CASSLLDRGLDEQFF
TRBJ2-1,TRBD2,TRBV5-1,.,TGCGCCAGCAGCTGGGCCCTAGCGGGAGGATTGAGGAATGAGCAGTTCTTC,CASSWALAGGLRNEQFF
TRBJ1-2,.,TRBV6-4,.,TGTGCCAGCCCGAAGGGAGCGGGGGGCTATGGCTACACCTTC,CASPKGAGGYGYTF
TRBJ1-1,.,TRBV5-1,.,TGCGCCAGCAGCCCGGAGGGGAGGAACACTGAAGCTTTCTTT,CASSPEGRNTEAFF
TRBJ1-2,.,TRBV18,.,TGTGCCAGCTCACCCCGGGGAACAGCCTCTAACTATGGCTACACCTTC,CASSPRGTASNYGYTF
TRBJ1-1,.,TRBV4-3,.,TGCGCCAGCAGCCCTGAGCTTATGAACACTGAAGCTTTCTTT,CASSPELMNTEAFF
TRBJ1-3,TRBD1,TRBV7-9,.,TGTGCCAGCAGCTTAGCGGGACAGCCTGGAAACACCATATATTTT,CASSLAGQPGNTIYF
TRBJ2-5,.,TRBV28,.,TGTGCCAGCAGTTTTGTCCGGGGAGCCCAGTACTTC,CASSFVRGAQYF
TRBJ2-3,TRBD2,TRBV4-1,.,TGCGCCAGCAGCCAAGTCGGGAGGGGGGGAGCGGTAGTATCAGATACGCAGTATTTT,CASSQVGRGGAVVSDTQYF
TRBJ1-6,.,TRBV7-9,.,TGTGCCAGCAGCTTTTCGGGAGATAATTCACCCCTCCACTTT,CASSFSGDNSPLHF
TRBJ2-1,.,TRBV5-1,.,TGCGCCAGCAGTCTCCCCTCCGATGAGCAGTTCTTC,CASSLPSDEQFF
TRBJ2-3,TRBD2,TRBV14,.,TGTGCCAGCAGCCCCATTCTCGGACTAGCGGGAGGGCCGGGTCCAGATACGCAGTATTTT,CASSPILGLAGGPGPDTQYF
TRBJ2-7,TRBD2,TRBV7-9,.,TGTGCCAGCAGCTCCGCCTCCGGGACTAGTCCCCACGAGCAGTACTTC,CASSSASGTSPHEQYF
TRBJ1-4,.,TRBV6-6,.,TGTGCCAGCAGGGAGGGGCAGATTTATGAAAAACTGTTTTTT,CASREGQIYEKLFF
TRBJ2-4,.,TRBV3-1/TRBV3-2,.,TGTGCCAGCAGCCGGGGGGACAGCAGATTAGCCAAAAACATTCAGTACTTC,CASSRGDSRLAKNIQYF
TRBJ2-5,.,TRBV7-2,.,TGTGCCAGCAGCTACGGGAAGATCAGGGGACAAGAGACCCAGTACTTC,CASSYGKIRGQETQYF
TRBJ2-7,TRBD2,TRBV5-6,.,TGTGCCAGCAGCCCAACCCTCTTTCGGGAGGGCCCCCACGAGCAGTACTTC,CASSPTLFREGPHEQYF
TRBJ1-2,.,TRBV4-1,few,TGCGCCAGCAGCCCCGGGTCTAACTATGGCTACACCTTC,CASSPGSNYGYTF
TRBJ1-3,TRBD1,TRBV7-3,.,TGTGCCAGCAGCTTAACGGCCGGACAGGTCCTCTCTGGAAACACCATATATTTT,CASSLTAGQVLSGNTIYF
TRBJ2-1,TRBD2,TRBV4-1,.,TGCGCCAGCAGCCTCGAACCTTCGGGCGGGAGGTATAATGAGCAGTTCTTC,CASSLEPSGGRYNEQFF
TRBJ2-3,TRBD1,TRBV4-1,once,TGCGCCAGCAGCCAGACCCGGGACAGACACACAGATACGCAGTATTTT,CASSQTRDRHTDTQYF
TRBJ2-3,TRBD1,TRBV5-4,.,TGTGCCAGCAGCACCCGGGACAGGGCTGCAGATACGCAGTATTTT,CASSTRDRAADTQYF
TRBJ2-7,.,TRBV6-2/TRBV6-3,once,TGTGCCAGCAGTCAAAATTACGAGCAGTACTTC,CASSQNYEQYF
TRBJ2-5,TRBD1,TRBV29-1,.,TGCAGCGCTGGCGGTTCAGAAGACAGGGCGGGAGAGACCCAGTACTTC,CSAGGSEDRAGETQYF
TRBJ2-1,TRBD2,TRBV19,.,TGTGCCAGTAGTATAGTGGGGGGGACTAGCGGCTACTCCTACAATGAGCAGTTCTTC,CASSIVGGTSGYSYNEQFF